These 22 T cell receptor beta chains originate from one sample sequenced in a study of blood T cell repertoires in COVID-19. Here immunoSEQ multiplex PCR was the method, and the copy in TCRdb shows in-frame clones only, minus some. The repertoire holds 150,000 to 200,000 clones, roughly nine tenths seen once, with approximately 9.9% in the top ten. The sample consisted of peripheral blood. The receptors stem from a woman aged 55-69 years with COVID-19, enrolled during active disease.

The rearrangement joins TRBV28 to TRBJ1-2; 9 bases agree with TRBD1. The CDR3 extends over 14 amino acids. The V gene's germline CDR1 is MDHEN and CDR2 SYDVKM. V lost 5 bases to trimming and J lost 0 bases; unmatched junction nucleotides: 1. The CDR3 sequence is CASSRQGANYGYTF. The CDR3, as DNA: TGTGCCAGCAGTAGACAGGGGGCTAACTATGGCTACACCTTC.

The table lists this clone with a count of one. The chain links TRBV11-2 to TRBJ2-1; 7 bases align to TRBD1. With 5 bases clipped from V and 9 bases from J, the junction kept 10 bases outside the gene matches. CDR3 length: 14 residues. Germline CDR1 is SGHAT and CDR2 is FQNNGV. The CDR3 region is CASSQQRGLGEQFF. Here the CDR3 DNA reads TGTGCCAGCAGCCAGCAGAGGGGGCTCGGTGAGCAGTTCTTC. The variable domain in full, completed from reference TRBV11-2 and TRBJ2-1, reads EAGVAQSPRYKIIEKRQSVAFWCNPISGHATLYWYQQILGQGPKLLIQFQNNGVVDDSQLPKDRFSAERLKGVDSTLKIQPAKLEDSAVYLCASSQQRGLGEQFFGPGTRLTVL.

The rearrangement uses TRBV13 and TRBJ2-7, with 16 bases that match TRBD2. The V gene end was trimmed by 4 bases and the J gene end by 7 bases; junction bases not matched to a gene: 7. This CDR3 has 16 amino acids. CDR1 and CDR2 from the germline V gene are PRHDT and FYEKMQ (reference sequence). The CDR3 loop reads CASSSGTSGRAQEQYF. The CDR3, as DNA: TGTGCCAGCAGCTCCGGGACTAGCGGGAGGGCCCAGGAGCAGTACTTC.

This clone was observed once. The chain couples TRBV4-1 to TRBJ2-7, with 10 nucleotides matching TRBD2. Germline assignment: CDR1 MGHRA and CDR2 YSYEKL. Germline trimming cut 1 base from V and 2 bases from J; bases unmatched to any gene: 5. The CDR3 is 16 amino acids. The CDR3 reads CASSQVSAGGPYEQYF. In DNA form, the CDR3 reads TGCGCCAGCAGCCAAGTATCAGCGGGAGGGCCCTACGAGCAGTACTTC.

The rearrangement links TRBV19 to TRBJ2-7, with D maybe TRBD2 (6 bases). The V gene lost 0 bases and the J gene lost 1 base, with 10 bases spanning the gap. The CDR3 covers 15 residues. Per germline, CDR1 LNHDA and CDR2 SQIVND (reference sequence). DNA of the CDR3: TGTGCCAGTAGTATAGATGGAGGGGAGTCCTACGAGCAGTACTTC. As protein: CASSIDGGESYEQYF. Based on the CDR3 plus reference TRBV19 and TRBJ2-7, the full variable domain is DGGITQSPKYLFRKEGQNVTLSCEQNLNHDAMYWYRQDPGQGLRLIYYSQIVNDFQKGDIAEGYSVSREKKESFPLTVTSAQKNPTAFYLCASSIDGGESYEQYFGPGTRLTVT.

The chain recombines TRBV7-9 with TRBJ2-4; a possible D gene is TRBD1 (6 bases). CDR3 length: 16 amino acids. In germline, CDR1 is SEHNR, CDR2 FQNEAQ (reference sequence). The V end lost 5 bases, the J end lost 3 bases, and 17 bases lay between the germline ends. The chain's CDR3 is CASSVTGLAVKNIQYF. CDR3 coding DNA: TGTGCCAGCAGCGTTACAGGGCTGGCGGTCAAAAACATTCAGTACTTC.

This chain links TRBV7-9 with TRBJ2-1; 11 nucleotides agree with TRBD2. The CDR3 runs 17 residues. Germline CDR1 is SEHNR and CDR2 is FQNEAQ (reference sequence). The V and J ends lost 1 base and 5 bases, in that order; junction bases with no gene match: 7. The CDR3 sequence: CASSLGLAGGPNNEQFF. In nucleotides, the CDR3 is TGTGCCAGCAGCTTAGGGTTAGCGGGAGGGCCCAACAATGAGCAGTTCTTC.

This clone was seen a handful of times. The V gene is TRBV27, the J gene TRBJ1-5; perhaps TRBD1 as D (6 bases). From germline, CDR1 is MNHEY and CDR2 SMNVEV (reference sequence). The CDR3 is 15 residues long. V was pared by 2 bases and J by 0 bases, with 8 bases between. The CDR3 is CASSLRQASNQPQHF. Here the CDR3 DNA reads TGTGCCAGCAGTTTAAGACAGGCTAGCAATCAGCCCCAGCATTTT.

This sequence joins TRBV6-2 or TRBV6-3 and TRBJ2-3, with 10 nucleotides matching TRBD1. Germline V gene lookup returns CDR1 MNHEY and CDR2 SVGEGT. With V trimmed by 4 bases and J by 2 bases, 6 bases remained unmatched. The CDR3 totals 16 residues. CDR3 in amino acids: CASSSGQGGHTDTQYF. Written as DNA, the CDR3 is TGTGCCAGCAGTTCCGGACAGGGGGGACACACAGATACGCAGTATTTT.

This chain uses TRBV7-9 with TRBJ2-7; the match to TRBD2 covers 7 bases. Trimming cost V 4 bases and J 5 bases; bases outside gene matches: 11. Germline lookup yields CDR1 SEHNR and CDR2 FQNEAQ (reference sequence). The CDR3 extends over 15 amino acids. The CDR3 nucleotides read TGTGCCAGCAGCTGGGGGGTGCAGGGAGGGGACGAGCAGTACTTC. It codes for CASSWGVQGGDEQYF.

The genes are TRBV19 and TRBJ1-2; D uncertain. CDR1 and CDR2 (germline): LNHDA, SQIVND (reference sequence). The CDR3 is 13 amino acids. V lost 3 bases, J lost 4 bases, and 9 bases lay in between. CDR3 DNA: TGTGCCAGTAGTATGGGCAGTCTCTATGGCTACACCTTC. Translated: CASSMGSLYGYTF.

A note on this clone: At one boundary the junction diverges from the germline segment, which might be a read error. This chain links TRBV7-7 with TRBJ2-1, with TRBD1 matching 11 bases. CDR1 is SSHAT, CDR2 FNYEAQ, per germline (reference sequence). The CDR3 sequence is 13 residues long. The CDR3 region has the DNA TGTGCTAGCAGCTGGGACAGGGGGGTTGAGCAGTTCTTC. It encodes CASSWDRGVEQFF.

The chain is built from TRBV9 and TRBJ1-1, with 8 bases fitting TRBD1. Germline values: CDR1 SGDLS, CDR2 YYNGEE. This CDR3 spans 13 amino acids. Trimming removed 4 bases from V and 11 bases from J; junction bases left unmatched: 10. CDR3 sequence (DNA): TGTGCCAGCAGCCCAGAGACAGGGGTGAGGGCTTTCTTT. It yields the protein CASSPETGVRAFF.

CDR3 bases: TGTGCCAGCAGCCCCTTCCCGAAGTTCTCGGGGCTAGCGGGCACCGGGGAGCTGTTTTTT. It is translated as CASSPFPKFSGLAGTGELFF. The V gene is TRBV3-1 (or the pseudogene TRBV3-2), the J gene TRBJ2-2; 8 bases are shared with TRBD2. V was pared by 4 bases and J by 4 bases, with 20 bases of the junction left unmatched. CDR3 length equals 20 residues. Germline-derived CDR1 and CDR2 are LGHDT and YNNKEL (reference sequence).

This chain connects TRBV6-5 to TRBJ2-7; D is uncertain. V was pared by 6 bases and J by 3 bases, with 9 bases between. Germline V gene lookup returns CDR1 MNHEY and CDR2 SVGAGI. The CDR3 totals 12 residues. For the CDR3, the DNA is TGTGCCAGCAGCCCGAGTAACTACGAGCAGTACTTC. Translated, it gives CASSPSNYEQYF.

CDR3 loop: CASSLVLSDRGAGQYF. Here the CDR3 DNA reads TGTGCCAGCAGCTTAGTTTTGTCGGACAGGGGAGCAGGGCAGTACTTC. V usage is TRBV7-2 and J usage is TRBJ2-7; 9 bases are shared with TRBD1. J gave up 9 bases and V 1 base, and 13 bases lay outside the gene matches. Germline V gene data show CDR1 as SGHTA and CDR2 as FQGNSA. This CDR3 comprises 16 residues.

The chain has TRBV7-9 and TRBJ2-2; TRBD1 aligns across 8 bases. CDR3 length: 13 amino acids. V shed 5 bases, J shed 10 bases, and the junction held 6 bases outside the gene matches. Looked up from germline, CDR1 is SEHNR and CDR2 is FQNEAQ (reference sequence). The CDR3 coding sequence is TGTGCCAGCAGCGCGACAGGGGAAAAGGAGCTGTTTTTT. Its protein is CASSATGEKELFF.

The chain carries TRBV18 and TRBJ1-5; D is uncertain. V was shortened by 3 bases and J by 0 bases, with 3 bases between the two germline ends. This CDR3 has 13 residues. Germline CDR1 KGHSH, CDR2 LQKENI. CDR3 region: CASSPNSNQPQHF. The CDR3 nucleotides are TGTGCCAGCTCACCTAATAGCAATCAGCCCCAGCATTTT.

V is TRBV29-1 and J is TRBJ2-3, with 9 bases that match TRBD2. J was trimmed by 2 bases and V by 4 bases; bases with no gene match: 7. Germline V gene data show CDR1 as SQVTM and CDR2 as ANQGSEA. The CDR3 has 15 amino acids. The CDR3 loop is CSVVGASGITDTQYF. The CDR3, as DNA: TGCAGCGTTGTTGGGGCTAGCGGGATCACAGATACGCAGTATTTT.

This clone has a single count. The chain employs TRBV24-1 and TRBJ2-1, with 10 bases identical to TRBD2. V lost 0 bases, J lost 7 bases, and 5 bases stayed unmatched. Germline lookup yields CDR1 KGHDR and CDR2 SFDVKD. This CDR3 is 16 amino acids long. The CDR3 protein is CATSDLGLAGVNEQFF. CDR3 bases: TGTGCCACCAGTGATTTGGGGCTAGCGGGAGTTAATGAGCAGTTCTTC.

The CDR3 DNA reads TGTGCCAGTAGTAGGCGCAGGGATCGTCGTGGCTACACCTTC. Its protein is CASSRRRDRRGYTF. This chain uses TRBV19 with TRBJ1-2; tentative D call: TRBD1 (5 bases). V was trimmed by 4 bases and J by 7 bases, leaving 16 bases between them. Germline assignment: CDR1 LNHDA and CDR2 SQIVND (reference sequence). CDR3 length: 14 residues.

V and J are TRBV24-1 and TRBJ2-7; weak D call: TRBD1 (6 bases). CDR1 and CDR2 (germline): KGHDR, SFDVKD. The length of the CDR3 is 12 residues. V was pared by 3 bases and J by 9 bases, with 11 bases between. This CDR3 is CATSDLQGAQYF. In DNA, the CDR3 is TGTGCCACCAGTGATCTACAGGGAGCGCAGTACTTC.